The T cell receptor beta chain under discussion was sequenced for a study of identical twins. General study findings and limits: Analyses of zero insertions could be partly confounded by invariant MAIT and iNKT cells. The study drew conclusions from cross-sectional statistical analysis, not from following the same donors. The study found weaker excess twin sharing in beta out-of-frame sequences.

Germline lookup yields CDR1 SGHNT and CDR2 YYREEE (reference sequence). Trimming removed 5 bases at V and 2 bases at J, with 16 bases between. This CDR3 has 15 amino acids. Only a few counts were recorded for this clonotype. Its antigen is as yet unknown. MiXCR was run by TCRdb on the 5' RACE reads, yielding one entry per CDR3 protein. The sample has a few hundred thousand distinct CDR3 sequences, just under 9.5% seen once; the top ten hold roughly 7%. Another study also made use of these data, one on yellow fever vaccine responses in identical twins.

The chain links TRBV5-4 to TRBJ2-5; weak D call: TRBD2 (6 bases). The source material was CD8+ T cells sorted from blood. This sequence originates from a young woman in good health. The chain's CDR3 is CASSYIGSQQETQYF. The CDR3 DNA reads TGTGCCAGCAGTTATATCGGGAGTCAACAAGAGACCCAGTACTTC.